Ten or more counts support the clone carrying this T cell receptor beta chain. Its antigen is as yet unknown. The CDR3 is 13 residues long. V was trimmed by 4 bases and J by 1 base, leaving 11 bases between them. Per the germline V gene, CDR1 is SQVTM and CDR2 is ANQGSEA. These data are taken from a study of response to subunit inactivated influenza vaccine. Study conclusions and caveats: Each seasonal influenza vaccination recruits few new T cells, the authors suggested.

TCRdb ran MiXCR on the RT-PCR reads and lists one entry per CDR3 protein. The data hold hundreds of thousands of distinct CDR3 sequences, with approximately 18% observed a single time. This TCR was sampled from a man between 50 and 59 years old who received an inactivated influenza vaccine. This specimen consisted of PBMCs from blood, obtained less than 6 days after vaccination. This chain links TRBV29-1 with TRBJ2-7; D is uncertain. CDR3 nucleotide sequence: TGCAGCGTTGCGACACGTAATTCCTACGAGCAGTACTTC. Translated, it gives CSVATRNSYEQYF.